Listed here is a single T cell receptor beta chain. Its antigen remains unidentified. These data come from a study of cytomegalovirus exposure and HLA in healthy donors. Points from the study as a whole: In vitro work confirmed that three CMV-associated chains recognize CMV antigens. Association of a missense DCLRE1C variant with TCR beta V- and J-gene trimming was reported in a later analysis.

The PCR had 60 Vbeta and 13 Jbeta primers. Assay used: immunoSEQ multiplex PCR; TCRdb lists only in-frame clones, some missing. The sample records around 200,000 clones, less than 85% being singletons. CDR1 is KGHSH, CDR2 LQKENI, per germline. This CDR3 contains 14 residues. The trim removed 2 bases at V and 9 bases at J, leaving 7 bases unmatched. This TCR was recovered from a boy aged 5-17 years in good health and CMV-seronegative. The source material was PBMCs. The genes are TRBV18 and TRBJ1-5, with 7 bases aligning to TRBD1. CDR3 amino acids: CASSPNDRVPPQHF. In DNA form, the CDR3 reads TGTGCCAGCTCACCAAACGACAGGGTGCCGCCCCAGCATTTT.